Following are 18 T cell receptor beta chains from one sample sequenced in a study of blood T cell repertoires in COVID-19. Libraries were prepared by immunoSEQ multiplex PCR; TCRdb keeps only in-frame clonotypes and omits some of them. The sample yields about 350,000 clones, about 90% seen once. The sequencing sample was made of PBMCs or T cells enriched from blood (not recorded which). The receptors shown here come from a woman aged 30 to 39 who had recovered from COVID-19.

This chain joins TRBV5-1 and TRBJ1-1, with 8 positions matching TRBD1. CDR3 size: 17 residues. J was trimmed by 7 bases and V by 6 bases; bases with no gene match: 20. In germline, CDR1 is SGHRS, CDR2 YFSETQ. The CDR3 DNA sequence: TGCGCCAGCACCAAAAAGGGACAGGCCTTGGGGTTGAGTGAAGCTTTCTTT. The encoded protein is CASTKKGQALGLSEAFF.

This clone was observed a few times. The chain has TRBV19 and TRBJ2-2, with TRBD1 matching 7 bases. Germline values: CDR1 LNHDA, CDR2 SQIVND (reference sequence). The V and J ends lost 7 bases and 0 bases, in that order; junction bases with no gene match: 14. The CDR3 covers 18 residues. CDR3 bases: TGTGCCAGTATCAGAGTGGGGCAGGGGGTGACGAACACCGGGGAGCTGTTTTTT. This codes for CASIRVGQGVTNTGELFF.

The chain uses TRBV2 and TRBJ2-2, with 7 bases that match TRBD1. With V trimmed by 3 bases and J by 10 bases, 8 bases remained unmatched. From germline, CDR1 is SNHLY and CDR2 FYNNEI. The CDR3 runs 14 residues. The CDR3 sequence is CASSDRQGQAELFF. The CDR3 bases are TGTGCCAGCAGTGACCGACAGGGCCAAGCGGAGCTGTTTTTT.

The rearrangement uses TRBV5-1 and TRBJ1-2, with TRBD1 matching over 10 bases. CDR1 and CDR2 from the germline V gene are SGHRS and YFSETQ. The CDR3 has 14 residues. V lost 0 bases and J lost 8; bases outside the gene matches: 4. Here the CDR3 reads CASSLGQGAEGYTF. The CDR3 DNA reads as TGCGCCAGCAGCTTGGGACAGGGGGCTGAGGGCTACACCTTC.

This clone was picked up a small number of times. Distinct nucleotide sequences in the sample also encode this CDR3. CDR3 residues: CASSQAPQAGELFF. CDR3 coding DNA: TGTGCCAGCAGCCAAGCTCCCCAGGCCGGGGAGCTGTTTTTT. The V and J genes are TRBV3-1 (or the pseudogene TRBV3-2) and TRBJ2-2; D remains ambiguous. V was trimmed by 1 base and J by 6 bases, leaving 9 bases between them. CDR3 size: 14 residues. Germline values: CDR1 LGHDT, CDR2 YNNKEL (reference sequence).

This sequence joins TRBV21-1 and TRBJ2-6; the table's TRBD2 call for D was not verified on the DNA. TRBV21-1 is marked as a pseudogene. CDR3 length: 18 residues. CDR3 loop: CASSTRLHLVSGANVLTF. The CDR3 nucleotides are TGTGCCAGCAGCACACGACTGCACCTGGTCTCTGGGGCCAACGTCCTGACTTTC.

The chain recombines TRBV19 with TRBJ1-2, with TRBD1 as a possible D gene (5 bases). The germline CDR1 and CDR2 sequences are LNHDA and SQIVND (reference sequence). The ends were cut back, 5 bases at V and 8 bases at J, with 21 bases in the middle. CDR3 length: 15 residues. Written as DNA, the CDR3 is TGTGCCAGTAGTCCCCTACTGACAGAGGCGACCGGCTACACCTTC. This translates into CASSPLLTEATGYTF.

The chain is built from TRBV19 and TRBJ2-5; no clear D gene. Trimming cost V 5 bases and J 5 bases, with 12 bases left between them. The CDR3 totals 13 residues. CDR1 and CDR2 from the germline V gene are LNHDA and SQIVND (reference sequence). The CDR3 DNA reads TGTGCCAGTAGTCTGAACTCTAGGGAGACCCAGTACTTC. Translating gives CASSLNSRETQYF. The variable domain in full, with the rest retrieved from reference TRBV19 and TRBJ2-5, is DGGITQSPKYLFRKEGQNVTLSCEQNLNHDAMYWYRQDPGQGLRLIYYSQIVNDFQKGDIAEGYSVSREKKESFPLTVTSAQKNPTAFYLCASSLNSRETQYFGPGTRLLVL.

The chain couples TRBV12-3 or TRBV12-4 to TRBJ2-3; tentative D call: TRBD2 (5 bases). The ends were cut back, 8 bases at V and 0 bases at J, with 6 bases in the middle. The CDR3 is 12 amino acids. CDR3 loop: CASWTSTDTQYF. Written as DNA, the CDR3 is TGTGCCAGCTGGACTAGCACAGATACGCAGTATTTT.

This sequence joins TRBV6-5 and TRBJ2-7; 9 bases align to TRBD2. This CDR3 has 14 residues. Germline V gene sequence: CDR1 MNHEY, CDR2 SVGAGI. The J segment lost 1 base and the V segment lost 5 bases, leaving 3 bases of the junction unmatched. The CDR3 DNA reads as TGTGCCAGCAGTCCTAGCGGGACATCCTACGAGCAGTACTTC. Translating gives CASSPSGTSYEQYF.

This chain links TRBV15 with TRBJ1-6; TRBD1 might be the D (6 bases). The CDR3 length is 15 residues. Germline loops: CDR1 LNHNV, CDR2 YYDKDF (reference sequence). Trimming removed 1 base from V and 11 bases from J, with 15 bases in between. The CDR3 sequence: CATSRAGTFVTPLHF. CDR3 DNA sequence: TGTGCCACCAGCAGAGCCGGGACATTCGTTACACCCCTCCACTTT. Together with reference TRBV15 and TRBJ1-6, the CDR3 gives the full variable domain: DAMVIQNPRYQVTQFGKPVTLSCSQTLNHNVMYWYQQKSSQAPKLLFHYYDKDFNNEADTPDNFQSRRPNTSFCFLDIRSPGLGDTAMYLCATSRAGTFVTPLHFGNGTRLTVT.

The rearrangement joins TRBV27 to TRBJ2-7, with D possibly being TRBD2 (6 bases). The V end was cut by 5 bases, the J end by 2 bases, with 10 bases between. The CDR3 runs to 13 residues. Germline loops: CDR1 MNHEY, CDR2 SMNVEV (reference sequence). The CDR3: CASSLANTYEQYF. The CDR3 nucleotides read TGTGCCAGCAGTCTAGCGAACACCTACGAGCAGTACTTC.

This chain links TRBV28 with TRBJ2-1; 9 nucleotides line up with TRBD2. V gave up 6 bases and J gave up 9 bases; unmatched junction bases: 12. From germline, CDR1 is MDHEN and CDR2 SYDVKM. The CDR3 is 15 residues long. CDR3 region: CASSAPSGIGGEQFF. In DNA, the CDR3 is TGTGCCAGCAGCGCCCCTAGCGGGATCGGGGGTGAGCAGTTCTTC.

V usage is TRBV18 and J usage is TRBJ1-6; D is uncertain. Trimming took 2 bases from V and 10 from J, leaving 12 bases between them. This CDR3 spans 14 amino acids. From germline, CDR1 is KGHSH and CDR2 LQKENI. CDR3 protein: CASSPGTVVSPLHF. Here the CDR3 DNA reads TGTGCCAGCTCACCAGGCACAGTGGTATCACCCCTCCACTTT. Complete variable domain (other parts from reference TRBV18 and TRBJ1-6): NAGVMQNPRHLVRRRGQEARLRCSPMKGHSHVYWYRQLPEEGLKFMVYLQKENIIDESGMPKERFSAEFPKEGPSILRIQQVVRGDSAAYFCASSPGTVVSPLHFGNGTRLTVT.

Here the CDR3 reads CASSLSRTSGSLIGNIQYF. The DNA of the CDR3 is TGTGCCAGCAGCCTTTCACGGACTAGCGGGAGTCTCATCGGAAACATTCAGTACTTC. The chain uses TRBV14 and TRBJ2-4, with 13 bases matching TRBD2. This CDR3 has 19 amino acids. Germline loops: CDR1 SGHDN, CDR2 FVKESK. The junction had 15 bases not matched to a gene; V was cut back by 4 bases and J by 6 bases.

The gene calls are TRBV5-1 and TRBJ2-3, with 8 bases lining up with TRBD2. Germline assignment: CDR1 SGHRS and CDR2 YFSETQ. Unmatched junction bases numbered 5, after V lost 2 bases and J lost 3 bases. The CDR3 runs 15 residues. This CDR3 reads CASSFGSGTTDTQYF. Here the CDR3 DNA reads TGCGCCAGCAGCTTTGGTAGCGGGACAACAGATACGCAGTATTTT.

V is TRBV2 and J is TRBJ2-7, with D tentatively TRBD2 (6 bases). This CDR3 contains 14 residues. Germline V gives CDR1 SNHLY, CDR2 FYNNEI. V was trimmed by 2 bases and J by 1 base, leaving 9 bases between them. This CDR3 is CASSEQGLSYEQYF. Written as DNA, the CDR3 is TGTGCCAGCAGTGAACAGGGACTTTCCTACGAGCAGTACTTC.

The chain employs TRBV18 and TRBJ1-4, with unresolved D. Trimming removed 3 bases at V and 4 bases at J, with 12 bases between. The CDR3 covers 15 residues. From germline, CDR1 is KGHSH and CDR2 LQKENI. The chain's CDR3 is CASSPAGSDNEKLFF. The CDR3 DNA reads as TGTGCCAGCTCACCCGCTGGGAGTGATAATGAAAAACTGTTTTTT.